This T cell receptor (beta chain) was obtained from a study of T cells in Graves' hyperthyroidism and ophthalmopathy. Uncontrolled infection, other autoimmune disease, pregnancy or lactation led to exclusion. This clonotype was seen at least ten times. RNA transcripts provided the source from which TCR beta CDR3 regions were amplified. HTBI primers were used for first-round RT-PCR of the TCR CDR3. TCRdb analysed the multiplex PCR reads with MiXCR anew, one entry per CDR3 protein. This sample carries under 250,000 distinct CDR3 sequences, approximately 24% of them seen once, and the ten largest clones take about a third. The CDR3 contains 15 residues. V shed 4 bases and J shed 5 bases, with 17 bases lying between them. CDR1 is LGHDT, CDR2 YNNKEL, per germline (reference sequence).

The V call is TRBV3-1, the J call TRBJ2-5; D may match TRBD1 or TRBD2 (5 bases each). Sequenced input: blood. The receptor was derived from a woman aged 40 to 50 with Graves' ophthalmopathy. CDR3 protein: CASSPVPGPTETQYF. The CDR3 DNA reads TGTGCCAGCAGCCCCGTTCCGGGACCCACGGAGACCCAGTACTTC.